These 21 T cell receptor beta chains share one sample of origin, sequenced in a study of Graves' ophthalmopathy and Graves' hyperthyroidism (dated by TCRdb to between 2018 and 2020). For sequencing, an Illumina HiSeq 2000 was employed. For repertoire sequencing, the TCR beta CDR3 regions were amplified from RNA transcripts. HTBI primers and the Qiagen OneStep RT-PCR kit were used in a first-round RT-PCR, which was followed by a second-round multiplex PCR, size selection and purification. In TCRdb, the public reads were trimmed at Q25 with fastp and aligned with MiXCR, with productive beta chains retained. CDR3 protein duplicates are merged, each entry listing the most common genes and DNA. The sample table holds hundreds of thousands of distinct CDR3 sequences, of which 20% to 25% were seen once. The ten largest make up under 55% of the sample. Sequencing was done on a sample of peripheral blood. These receptors all come from a woman in her 50s with Graves' ophthalmopathy. Donor details come from another sample of the same person, matched by shared clones.

This clonotype showed up many times. This chain connects TRBV11-2 to TRBJ2-2; 7 positions agree with TRBD1. This CDR3 is 15 amino acids long. V trimming: 5 bases; J trimming: 4 bases; junction bases outside the gene matches: 7. Germline CDR1 SGHAT, CDR2 FQNNGV. CDR3 protein: CASSKTTGSTGELFF. CDR3 bases: TGTGCCAGCAGCAAAACGACAGGGAGCACCGGGGAGCTGTTTTTT.

The genes are TRBV20-1 and TRBJ2-7; 9 nucleotides agree with TRBD2. The CDR3 has 13 residues. After removal of 3 bases from V and 6 bases from J, the junction contained 6 bases not matched to a gene. From germline, CDR1 is DFQATT and CDR2 SNEGSKA (reference sequence). CDR3 loop: CSASAGGRPEQYF. Written as DNA, the CDR3 is TGCAGTGCTAGTGCGGGAGGGCGTCCCGAGCAGTACTTC.

V gene TRBV27 combines with J gene TRBJ1-6; D is unclear. In germline, CDR1 is MNHEY, CDR2 SMNVEV (reference sequence). The CDR3 has 13 residues. V was cut by 5 bases and J by 10 bases, with 12 bases left in between. The CDR3 reads CASSLRPGSPLHF. The CDR3, as DNA: TGTGCCAGCAGTCTCCGGCCTGGCTCACCCCTCCACTTT.

This clonotype was seen ten or more times. The V gene is TRBV7-3, the J gene TRBJ2-7, with D hard to call. The V end lost 5 bases, the J end lost 6 bases, and 14 bases lay between the germline ends. The length of the CDR3 is 13 residues. Germline lookup yields CDR1 SGHTA and CDR2 FQGTGA. The CDR3 loop reads CASSLGANREQYF. The DNA for the CDR3 is TGTGCCAGCAGCCTGGGCGCAAACCGCGAGCAGTACTTC.

This clonotype was found many times. The J gene is TRBJ1-6, the V gene TRBV20-1, with a possible D match to TRBD1 (6 bases). Trimming took 4 bases from V and 8 from J, leaving 12 bases between them. Per the germline V gene, CDR1 is DFQATT and CDR2 is SNEGSKA (reference sequence). The CDR3 is 13 amino acids. The CDR3 region has the DNA TGCAGTGCTACACAGGGTAGAGATTCACCCCTCCACTTT. Translation gives CSATQGRDSPLHF.

This clonotype was counted many times. V is TRBV15 and J is TRBJ1-2; D gene ambiguous. This CDR3 is 13 amino acids long. Trimming stripped 0 bases from V and 4 bases from J, with 6 bases between. The germline V gene has CDR1 LNHNV and CDR2 YYDKDF (reference sequence). CDR3 DNA: TGTGCCACCAGCAGAGACGGAGCCTATGGCTACACCTTC. It is translated as CATSRDGAYGYTF.

V usage is TRBV6-5 and J usage is TRBJ2-7; weak D call: TRBD2 (7 bases). V lost 0 bases, J lost 6 bases, and 12 bases lay in between. This CDR3 has 14 amino acids. Looked up from germline, CDR1 is MNHEY and CDR2 is SVGAGI. The DNA for the CDR3 is TGTGCCAGCAGTTACTCGGGGGGGCAAGGCGAGCAGTACTTC. Translating it yields CASSYSGGQGEQYF.

V is TRBV18 and J is TRBJ1-1; TRBD1 agrees at 7 bases. This CDR3 is 12 amino acids long. Germline-derived CDR1 and CDR2 are KGHSH and LQKENI. With V trimmed by 5 bases and J by 7 bases, 4 bases remained unmatched. In DNA, the CDR3 is TGTGCCAGCTCATGGACAGGAAGTGAAGCTTTCTTT. Encoded protein: CASSWTGSEAFF. The whole variable domain, remainder taken from reference TRBV18 and TRBJ1-1, is NAGVMQNPRHLVRRRGQEARLRCSPMKGHSHVYWYRQLPEEGLKFMVYLQKENIIDESGMPKERFSAEFPKEGPSILRIQQVVRGDSAAYFCASSWTGSEAFFGQGTRLTVV.

This clonotype has at least ten counts. The genes are TRBV10-2 and TRBJ1-2; 9 bases match TRBD1. This CDR3 is built from 17 residues. The V and J ends lost 5 bases and 2 bases, in that order; junction bases with no gene match: 12. The germline CDR1 and CDR2 sequences are WSHSY and SAAADI. The CDR3 protein is CASSSMGQGRANYGYTF. CDR3 nucleotide sequence: TGCGCCAGCAGTTCCATGGGACAGGGTAGAGCGAACTATGGCTACACCTTC.

In its sample, this clonotype was seen many times. The chain employs TRBV19 and TRBJ1-2; D unresolved. The length of the CDR3 is 14 residues. In germline, CDR1 is LNHDA, CDR2 SQIVND (reference sequence). Trimming left V 3 bases short and J 4 bases short, with 12 bases between. CDR3 nucleotide sequence: TGTGCCAGTAGTATTCCCCAGAGCAGCTATGGCTACACCTTC. It specifies CASSIPQSSYGYTF.

The genes are TRBV27 and TRBJ1-2; D uncertain. CDR3 length: 13 residues. Trimming removed 4 bases at V and 7 bases at J, with 13 bases between. From germline, CDR1 is MNHEY and CDR2 SMNVEV (reference sequence). DNA of the CDR3: TGTGCCAGCAGTTCTCATAGGGCCGGTGGCTACACCTTC. Translated: CASSSHRAGGYTF.

This clonotype was seen only a few times. The chain couples TRBV6-1 to TRBJ1-3; no reliable D call. CDR1 is MNHNS and CDR2 is SASEGT in the germline V gene. The CDR3 length is 15 residues. V lost 6 bases to trimming and J lost 3 bases, with 15 bases between them. Here the CDR3 reads CASRRGPAGGNTIYF. In DNA, the CDR3 is TGTGCCAGCAGGCGCGGACCAGCCGGTGGAAACACCATATATTTT.

The sample holds many counts of this clonotype. This chain joins TRBV28 and TRBJ2-7; tentative D call: TRBD1 (5 bases). The CDR3 contains 13 residues. V dropped 5 bases and J dropped 3 bases, with 11 bases sitting between them. CDR1 is MDHEN, CDR2 SYDVKM, per germline. The CDR3 DNA reads TGTGCCAGCAGTACTGACAGCTACTACGAGCAGTACTTC. Protein: CASSTDSYYEQYF.

This clonotype was seen many times. The chain carries TRBV27 and TRBJ2-2; weak D call: TRBD2 (6 bases). The CDR3 is 14 residues long. Germline V gene data show CDR1 as MNHEY and CDR2 as SMNVEV (reference sequence). The V gene lost 6 bases and the J gene lost 4 bases, with 12 bases spanning the gap. CDR3 coding DNA: TGTGCCAGCAGGCCGGGAGTGGGCACCGGGGAGCTGTTTTTT. Its protein is CASRPGVGTGELFF.

In its sample, this clonotype was seen many times. For the CDR3, the DNA is TGTGCCTTGACGACTAGCGCCGTGGGGGAGACCCAGTACTTC. Amino acid sequence: CALTTSAVGETQYF. The genes are TRBV30 and TRBJ2-5; the match to TRBD2 covers 8 bases. This CDR3 is built from 14 residues. The germline gives CDR1 GTSNPN, CDR2 SVGIG (reference sequence). The trim removed 7 bases at V and 5 bases at J, leaving 12 bases unmatched.

This clonotype occurred many times. The chain carries TRBV6-5 and TRBJ2-1; either TRBD1 or TRBD2 may supply D (7 bases each). The CDR3 consists of 16 residues. V lost 2 bases, J lost 7 bases, and 18 bases lay in between. From germline, CDR1 is MNHEY and CDR2 SVGAGI. The CDR3 loop is CASSYQGEGGWNEQFF. The CDR3, as DNA: TGTGCCAGCAGTTACCAGGGGGAGGGCGGGTGGAATGAGCAGTTCTTC.

This clonotype was observed many times. The J gene is TRBJ2-4, the V gene TRBV7-3; TRBD1 agrees at 10 bases. Trimming at V came to 0 bases and at J to 8 bases, leaving 1 base not matched to a gene. The CDR3 totals 14 residues. Germline loops: CDR1 SGHTA, CDR2 FQGTGA. The CDR3 nucleotides are TGTGCCAGCAGCTTAACAGGACAGGGGGACATTCAGTACTTC. This translates into CASSLTGQGDIQYF.

The chain employs TRBV4-1 and TRBJ1-1; the D gene is possibly TRBD1 (5 bases). The CDR3 is 15 amino acids. Trimming removed 3 bases from V and 3 bases from J, with 14 bases in between. CDR1 is MGHRA and CDR2 is YSYEKL in the germline V gene. CDR3 protein: CASSHPGTRDTEAFF. CDR3 coding DNA: TGCGCCAGCAGCCACCCCGGGACCAGGGACACTGAAGCTTTCTTT.

A single count supports this clonotype. The chain combines TRBV6-2 or TRBV6-3 with TRBJ2-7; TRBD2 aligns across 12 bases. CDR1 MNHEY and CDR2 SVGEGT come from the germline V gene. The J segment lost 1 base and the V segment lost 0 bases, leaving 7 bases of the junction unmatched. The CDR3 contains 18 residues. CDR3 nucleotide sequence: TGTGCCAGCAGTTACTCGACTAGCGGGAGATTCTGGTCCTACGAGCAGTACTTC. This translates into CASSYSTSGRFWSYEQYF.

This clonotype was counted between two and nine times. The rearrangement links TRBV7-3 to TRBJ2-5; no firm D call. V was shortened by 5 bases and J by 0 bases, with 16 bases between the two germline ends. Germline V CDR1 and CDR2: SGHTA, FQGTGA. The CDR3 loop spans 16 amino acids. The CDR3 nucleotides are TGTGCCAGCAGCCCCTGGCCCGGTCGGGACCAAGAGACCCAGTACTTC. This gives the protein CASSPWPGRDQETQYF. The full variable domain, in which reference TRBV7-3 and TRBJ2-5 provide the parts outside the CDR3, is GAGVSQTPSNKVTEKGKYVELRCDPISGHTALYWYRQSLGQGPEFLIYFQGTGAADDSGLPNDRFFAVRPEGSVSTLKIQRTERGDSAVYLCASSPWPGRDQETQYFGPGTRLLVL.

The rearrangement links TRBV4-2 to TRBJ2-5; 7 bases line up with TRBD2. Trimming at V came to 4 bases and at J to 4 bases, leaving 18 bases not matched to a gene. This CDR3 is 18 amino acids long. In germline, CDR1 is LGHNA, CDR2 YNFKEQ. The chain's CDR3 is CASSPREQLARALETQYF. The CDR3, as DNA: TGTGCCAGCAGCCCCAGAGAGCAACTAGCGCGGGCCCTAGAGACCCAGTACTTC.